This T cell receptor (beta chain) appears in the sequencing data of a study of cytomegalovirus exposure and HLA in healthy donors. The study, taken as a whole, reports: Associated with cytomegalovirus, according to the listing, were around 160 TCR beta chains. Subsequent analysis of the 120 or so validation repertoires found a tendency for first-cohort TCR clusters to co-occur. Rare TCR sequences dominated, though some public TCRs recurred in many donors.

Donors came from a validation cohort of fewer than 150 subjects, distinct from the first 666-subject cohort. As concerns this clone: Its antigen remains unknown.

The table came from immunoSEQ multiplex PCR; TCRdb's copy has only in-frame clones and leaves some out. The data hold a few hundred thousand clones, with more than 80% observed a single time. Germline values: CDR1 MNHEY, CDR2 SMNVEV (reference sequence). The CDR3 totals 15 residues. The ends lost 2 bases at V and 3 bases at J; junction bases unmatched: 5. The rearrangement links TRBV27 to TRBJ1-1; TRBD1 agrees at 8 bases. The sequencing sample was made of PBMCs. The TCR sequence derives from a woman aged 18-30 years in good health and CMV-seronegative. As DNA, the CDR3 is TGTGCCAGCAGTTTACGGACAGGGACCCACACTGAAGCTTTCTTT. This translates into CASSLRTGTHTEAFF.